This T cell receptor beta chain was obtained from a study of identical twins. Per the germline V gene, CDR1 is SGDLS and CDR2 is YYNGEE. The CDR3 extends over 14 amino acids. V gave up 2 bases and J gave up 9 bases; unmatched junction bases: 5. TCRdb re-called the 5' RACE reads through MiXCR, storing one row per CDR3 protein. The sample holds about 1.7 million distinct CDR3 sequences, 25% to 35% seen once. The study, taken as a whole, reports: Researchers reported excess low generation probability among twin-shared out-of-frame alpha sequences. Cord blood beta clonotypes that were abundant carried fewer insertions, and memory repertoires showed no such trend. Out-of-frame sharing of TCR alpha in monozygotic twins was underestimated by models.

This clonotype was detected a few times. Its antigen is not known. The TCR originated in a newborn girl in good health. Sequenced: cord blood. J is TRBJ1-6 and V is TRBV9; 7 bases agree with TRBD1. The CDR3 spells CASSVGTESSPLHF. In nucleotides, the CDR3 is TGTGCCAGCAGCGTTGGGACAGAATCTTCACCCCTCCACTTT.